This TCR beta chain was found in a study of OX40 agonist ivuxolimab in advanced cancers. Study summary: Dose-escalation patients' cancers were hepatocellular carcinoma, melanoma, renal cell or head and neck cancer. Those enrolled were roughly 80% male, with a mean age of around 55 years and ages from about 20 to 90.

Patients had blood sampled at baseline and again on cycle 4 day 1 and cycle 7 day 1. This clone has more than one count but fewer than ten. Its antigen remains unknown. General study points: In the expanded peripheral T cells, antigen specificity was never determined.

The table came from immunoSEQ multiplex PCR; TCRdb's copy has only in-frame clones and leaves some out. The table lists fewer than 55,000 clones, about nine tenths of them singletons. The CDR3 loop spans 14 amino acids. Germline V gene lookup returns CDR1 MNHNS and CDR2 SASEGT. The V end lost 3 bases, the J end lost 4 bases, and 12 bases lay between the germline ends. The receptor's source is an adult with an advanced solid tumor such as melanoma, head and neck, liver or kidney cancer. This specimen was CD4+ or CD8+ T cells sorted from blood, taken in a trial of the OX40 agonist ivuxolimab. The genes are TRBV6-1 and TRBJ1-2, with D perhaps TRBD1 (5 bases). CDR3 residues: CASSEAGLIYGYTF. The CDR3 coding sequence is TGTGCCAGCAGTGAGGCGGGACTAATCTATGGCTACACCTTC.